This T cell receptor beta chain was sequenced in a study of cytomegalovirus exposure and HLA in healthy donors. General study findings and limits: Analyzed later, most CMV-associated TCR beta chains appeared HLA-restricted.

The junction had 2 bases not matched to a gene; V was cut back by 2 bases and J by 6 bases. This CDR3 spans 14 amino acids. The germline gives CDR1 SGHRS, CDR2 YFSETQ. Donors showed nominal health when sampled, although they likely had unrecorded immune exposures. As to this clone: Its antigen is currently unknown.

This PCR relied on a set of 60 Vbeta primers and 13 Jbeta primers. TCRdb's copy holds only in-frame clones and misses some; the assay was immunoSEQ multiplex PCR. The data contain about 150,000 clones, 80% of them singletons. This TCR derives from a woman aged 40-49 years in good health and CMV-seropositive. Material: PBMCs. The V gene is TRBV5-1, the J gene TRBJ2-3, with 11 bases fitting TRBD2. CDR3 amino acids: CASSFSGRVDTQYF. The CDR3 coding sequence is TGCGCCAGCAGCTTTAGCGGGAGGGTGGATACGCAGTATTTT.